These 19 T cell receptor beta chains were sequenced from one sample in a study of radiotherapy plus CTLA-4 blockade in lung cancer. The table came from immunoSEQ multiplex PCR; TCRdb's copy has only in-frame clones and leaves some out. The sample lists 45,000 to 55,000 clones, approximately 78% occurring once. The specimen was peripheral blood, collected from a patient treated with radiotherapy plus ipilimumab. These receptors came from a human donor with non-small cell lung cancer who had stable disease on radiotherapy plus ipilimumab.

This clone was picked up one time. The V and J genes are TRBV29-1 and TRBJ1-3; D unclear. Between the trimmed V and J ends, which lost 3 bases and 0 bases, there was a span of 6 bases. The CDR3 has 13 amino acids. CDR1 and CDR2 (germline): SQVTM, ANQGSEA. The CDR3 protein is CSVEGSSGNTIYF. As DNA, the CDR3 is TGCAGCGTTGAGGGCAGCTCTGGAAACACCATATATTTT. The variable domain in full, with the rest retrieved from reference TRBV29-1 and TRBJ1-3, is SAVISQKPSRDICQRGTSLTIQCQVDSQVTMMFWYRQQPGQSLTLIATANQGSEATYESGFVIDKFPISRPNLTFSTLTVSNMSPEDSSIYLCSVEGSSGNTIYFGEGSWLTVV.

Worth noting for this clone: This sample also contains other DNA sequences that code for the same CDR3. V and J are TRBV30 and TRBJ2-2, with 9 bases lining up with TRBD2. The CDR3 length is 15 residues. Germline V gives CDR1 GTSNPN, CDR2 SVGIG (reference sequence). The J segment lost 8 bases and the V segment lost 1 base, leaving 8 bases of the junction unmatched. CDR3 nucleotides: TGTGCCTGGAGTGCCGGGACTAGCATGGCTGGGGAGCTGTTTTTT. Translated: CAWSAGTSMAGELFF.

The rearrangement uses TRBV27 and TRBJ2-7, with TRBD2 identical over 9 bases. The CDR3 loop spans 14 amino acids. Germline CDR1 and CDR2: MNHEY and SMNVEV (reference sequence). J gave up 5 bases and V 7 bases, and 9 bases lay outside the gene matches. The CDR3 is CASNTGLAGNEQYF. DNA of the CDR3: TGTGCCAGCAACACGGGCCTAGCGGGAAACGAGCAGTACTTC.

Written as DNA, the CDR3 is TGTGCCAGCAGCGGGGACTACAGCTCCTACAATGAGCAGTTCTTC. Translated: CASSGDYSSYNEQFF. V and J are TRBV9 and TRBJ2-1; 7 bases are a match to TRBD2. V dropped 3 bases and J dropped 0; count of bases not matched to a gene: 3. Per the germline V gene, CDR1 is SGDLS and CDR2 is YYNGEE. The CDR3 runs 15 residues.

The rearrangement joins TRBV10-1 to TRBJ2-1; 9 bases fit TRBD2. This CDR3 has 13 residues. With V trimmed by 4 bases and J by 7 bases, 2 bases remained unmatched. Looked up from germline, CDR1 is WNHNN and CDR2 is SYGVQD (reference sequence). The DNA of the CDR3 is TGCGCCAGCAGTGTCAGCGGGGGGAATGAGCAGTTCTTC. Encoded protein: CASSVSGGNEQFF.

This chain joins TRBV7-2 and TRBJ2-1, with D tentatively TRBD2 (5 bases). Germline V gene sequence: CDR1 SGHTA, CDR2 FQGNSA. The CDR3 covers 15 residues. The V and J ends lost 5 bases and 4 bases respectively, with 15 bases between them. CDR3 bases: TGTGCCAGCAGCCCGACTACAACCCCATACAATGAGCAGTTCTTC. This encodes CASSPTTTPYNEQFF.

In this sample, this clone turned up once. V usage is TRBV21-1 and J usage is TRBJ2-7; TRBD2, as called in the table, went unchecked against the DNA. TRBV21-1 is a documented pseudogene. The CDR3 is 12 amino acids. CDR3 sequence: CASSTSEYEQYF. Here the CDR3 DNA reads TGTGCCAGCAGCACTTCGGAGTACGAGCAGTACTTC.

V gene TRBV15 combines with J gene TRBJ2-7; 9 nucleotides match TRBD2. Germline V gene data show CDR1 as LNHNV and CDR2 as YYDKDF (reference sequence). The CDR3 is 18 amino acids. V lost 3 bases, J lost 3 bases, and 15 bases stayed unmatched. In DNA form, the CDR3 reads TGTGCCACCAGCAGGGGGGGAGTGGGTAGCGGGAGTATCTACGAGCAGTACTTC. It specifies CATSRGGVGSGSIYEQYF.

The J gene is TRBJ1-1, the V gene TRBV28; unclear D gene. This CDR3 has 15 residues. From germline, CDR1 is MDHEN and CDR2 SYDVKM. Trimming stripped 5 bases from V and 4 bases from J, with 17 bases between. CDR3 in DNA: TGTGCCAGCAGTGCCAAAAATTATCGGAGCACTGAAGCTTTCTTT. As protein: CASSAKNYRSTEAFF.

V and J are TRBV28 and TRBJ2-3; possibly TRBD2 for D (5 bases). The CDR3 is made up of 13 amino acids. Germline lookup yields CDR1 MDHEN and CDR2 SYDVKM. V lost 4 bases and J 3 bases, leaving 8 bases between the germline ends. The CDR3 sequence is CASSSSGTDTQYF. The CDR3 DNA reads TGTGCCAGCAGTTCGAGCGGTACAGATACGCAGTATTTT.

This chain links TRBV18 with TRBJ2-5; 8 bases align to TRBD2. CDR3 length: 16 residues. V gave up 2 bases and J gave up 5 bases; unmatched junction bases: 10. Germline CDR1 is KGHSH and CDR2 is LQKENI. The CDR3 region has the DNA TGTGCCAGCTCACCAGCGGGACTAGGAGGCGGGGAGACCCAGTACTTC. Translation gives CASSPAGLGGGETQYF.

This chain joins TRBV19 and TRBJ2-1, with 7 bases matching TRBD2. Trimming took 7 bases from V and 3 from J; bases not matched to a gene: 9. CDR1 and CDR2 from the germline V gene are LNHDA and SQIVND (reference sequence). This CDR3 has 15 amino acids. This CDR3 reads CASTLTSLFYNEQFF. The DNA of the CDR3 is TGTGCCAGTACCCTGACTAGCCTGTTCTACAATGAGCAGTTCTTC.

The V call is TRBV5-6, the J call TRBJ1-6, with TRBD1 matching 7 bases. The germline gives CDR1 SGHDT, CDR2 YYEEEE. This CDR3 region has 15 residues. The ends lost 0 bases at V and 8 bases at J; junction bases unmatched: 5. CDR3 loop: CASSLGQGLHSPLHF. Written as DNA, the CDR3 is TGTGCCAGCAGCTTGGGACAGGGCCTGCATTCACCCCTCCACTTT.

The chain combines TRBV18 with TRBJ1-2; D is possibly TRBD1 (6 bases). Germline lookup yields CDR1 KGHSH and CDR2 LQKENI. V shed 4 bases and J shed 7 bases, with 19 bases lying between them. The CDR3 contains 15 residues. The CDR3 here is CASSLDSSDYGGYTF. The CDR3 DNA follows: TGTGCCAGCTCACTGGACAGTTCGGATTACGGTGGCTACACCTTC.

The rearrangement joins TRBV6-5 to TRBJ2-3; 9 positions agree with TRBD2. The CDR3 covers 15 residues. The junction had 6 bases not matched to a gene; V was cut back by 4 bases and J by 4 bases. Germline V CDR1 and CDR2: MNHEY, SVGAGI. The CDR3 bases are TGTGCCAGCAGTTTAGCGGGAGAGGGGGCAGATACGCAGTATTTT. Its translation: CASSLAGEGADTQYF.

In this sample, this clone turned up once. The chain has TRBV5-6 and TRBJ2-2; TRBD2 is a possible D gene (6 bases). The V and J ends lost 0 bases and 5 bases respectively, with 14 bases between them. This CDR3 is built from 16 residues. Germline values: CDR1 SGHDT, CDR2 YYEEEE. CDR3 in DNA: TGTGCCAGCAGCTTGGTCGCGGGAAGAAGGACCGGGGAGCTGTTTTTT. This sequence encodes CASSLVAGRRTGELFF.

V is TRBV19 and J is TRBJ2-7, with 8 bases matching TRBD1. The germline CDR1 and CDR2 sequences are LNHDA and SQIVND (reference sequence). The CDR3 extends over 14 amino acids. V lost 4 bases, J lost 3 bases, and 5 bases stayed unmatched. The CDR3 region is CASSRQGRSYEQYF. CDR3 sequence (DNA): TGTGCCAGTAGTAGACAGGGGCGGAGCTACGAGCAGTACTTC.

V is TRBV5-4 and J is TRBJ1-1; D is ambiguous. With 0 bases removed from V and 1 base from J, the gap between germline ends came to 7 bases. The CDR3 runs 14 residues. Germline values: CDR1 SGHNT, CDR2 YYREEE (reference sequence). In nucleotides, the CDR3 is TGTGCCAGCAGCTTGGGACGGGAGAACACTGAAGCTTTCTTT. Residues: CASSLGRENTEAFF.

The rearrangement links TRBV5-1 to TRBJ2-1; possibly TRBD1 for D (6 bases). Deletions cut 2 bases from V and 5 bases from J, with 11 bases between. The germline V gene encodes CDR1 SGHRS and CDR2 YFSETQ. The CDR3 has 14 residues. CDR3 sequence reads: CASSLGAGDNEQFF. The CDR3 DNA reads TGCGCCAGCAGCTTAGGGGCAGGGGACAATGAGCAGTTCTTC.